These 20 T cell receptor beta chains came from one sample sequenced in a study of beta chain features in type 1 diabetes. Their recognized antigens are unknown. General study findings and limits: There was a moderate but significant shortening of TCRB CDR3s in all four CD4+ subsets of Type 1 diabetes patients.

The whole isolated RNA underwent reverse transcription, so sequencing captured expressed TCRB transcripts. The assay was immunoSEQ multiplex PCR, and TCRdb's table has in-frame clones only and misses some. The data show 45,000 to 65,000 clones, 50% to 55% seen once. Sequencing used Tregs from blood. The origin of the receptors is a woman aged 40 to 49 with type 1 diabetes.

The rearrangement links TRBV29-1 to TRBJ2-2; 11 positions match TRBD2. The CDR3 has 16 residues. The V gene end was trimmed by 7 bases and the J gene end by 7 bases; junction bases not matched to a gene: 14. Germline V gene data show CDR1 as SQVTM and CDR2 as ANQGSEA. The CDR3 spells CSAQVVAGGRDGELFF. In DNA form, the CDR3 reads TGCAGCGCTCAAGTAGTAGCGGGAGGGCGGGACGGGGAGCTGTTTTTT.

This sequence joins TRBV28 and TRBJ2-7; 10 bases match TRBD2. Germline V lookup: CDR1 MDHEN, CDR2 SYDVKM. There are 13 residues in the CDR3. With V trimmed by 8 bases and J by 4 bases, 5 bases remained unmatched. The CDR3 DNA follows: TGTGCCAGCGGAGCGGGAGGGGGTTACGAGCAGTACTTC. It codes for CASGAGGGYEQYF.

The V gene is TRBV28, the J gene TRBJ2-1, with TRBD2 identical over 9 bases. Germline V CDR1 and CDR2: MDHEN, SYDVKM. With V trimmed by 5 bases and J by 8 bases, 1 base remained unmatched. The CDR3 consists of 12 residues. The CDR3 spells CASSRLADEQFF. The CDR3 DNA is TGTGCCAGCAGTCGACTAGCGGATGAGCAGTTCTTC.

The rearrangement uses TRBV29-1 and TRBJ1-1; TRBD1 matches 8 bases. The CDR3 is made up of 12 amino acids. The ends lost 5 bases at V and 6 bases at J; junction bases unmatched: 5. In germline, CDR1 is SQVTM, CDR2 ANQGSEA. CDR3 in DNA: TGCAGCGTTAGCCAGGGGGCGGCTGAAGCTTTCTTT. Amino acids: CSVSQGAAEAFF.

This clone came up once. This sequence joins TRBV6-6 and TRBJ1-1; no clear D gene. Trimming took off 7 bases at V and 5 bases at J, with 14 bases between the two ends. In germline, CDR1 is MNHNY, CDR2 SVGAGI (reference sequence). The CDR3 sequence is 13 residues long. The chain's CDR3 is CASIPTLATEAFF. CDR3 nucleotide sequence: TGTGCCAGCATCCCGACTCTTGCGACTGAAGCTTTCTTT.

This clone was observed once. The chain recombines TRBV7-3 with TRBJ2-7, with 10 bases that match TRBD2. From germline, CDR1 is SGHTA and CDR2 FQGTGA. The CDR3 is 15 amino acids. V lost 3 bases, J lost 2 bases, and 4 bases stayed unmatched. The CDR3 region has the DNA TGTGCCAGCAGCTTGGCTAGCGGGAGCGCCTACGAGCAGTACTTC. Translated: CASSLASGSAYEQYF.

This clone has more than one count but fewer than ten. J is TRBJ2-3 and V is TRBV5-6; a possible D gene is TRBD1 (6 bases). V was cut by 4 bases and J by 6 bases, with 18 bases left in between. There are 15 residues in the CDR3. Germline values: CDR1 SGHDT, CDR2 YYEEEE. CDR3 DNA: TGTGCCAGCAGCCGAATCCTGACAGGTCGGGATACGCAGTATTTT. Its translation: CASSRILTGRDTQYF.

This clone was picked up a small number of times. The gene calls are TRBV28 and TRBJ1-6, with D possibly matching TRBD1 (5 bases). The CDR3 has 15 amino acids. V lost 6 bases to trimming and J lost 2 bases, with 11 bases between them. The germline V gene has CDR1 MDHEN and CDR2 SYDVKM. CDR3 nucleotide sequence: TGTGCCAGCAGCGGGGGAGTGACCTATAATTCACCCCTCCACTTT. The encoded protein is CASSGGVTYNSPLHF.

CDR3 nucleotides: TGTGCCAGCAGTTTGGGCGGGGGGAGCTACAATGAGCAGTTCTTC. As protein: CASSLGGGSYNEQFF. The chain carries TRBV28 and TRBJ2-1; 8 nucleotides align to TRBD2. CDR1 is MDHEN, CDR2 SYDVKM, per germline. With V trimmed by 3 bases and J by 3 bases, 4 bases remained unmatched. CDR3 size: 15 residues.

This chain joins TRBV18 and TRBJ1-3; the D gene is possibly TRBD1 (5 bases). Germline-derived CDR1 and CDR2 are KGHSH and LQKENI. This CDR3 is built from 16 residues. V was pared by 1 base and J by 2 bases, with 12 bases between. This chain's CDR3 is CASSPQGKIAGNTIYF. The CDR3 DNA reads TGTGCCAGCTCACCACAGGGGAAGATTGCTGGAAACACCATATATTTT.

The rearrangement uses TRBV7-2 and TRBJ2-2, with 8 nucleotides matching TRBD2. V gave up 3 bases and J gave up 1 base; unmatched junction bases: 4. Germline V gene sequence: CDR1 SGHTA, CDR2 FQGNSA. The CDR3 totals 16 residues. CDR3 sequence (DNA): TGTGCCAGCAGCTTTTCGGGAGGGGAGAACACCGGGGAGCTGTTTTTT. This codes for CASSFSGGENTGELFF.

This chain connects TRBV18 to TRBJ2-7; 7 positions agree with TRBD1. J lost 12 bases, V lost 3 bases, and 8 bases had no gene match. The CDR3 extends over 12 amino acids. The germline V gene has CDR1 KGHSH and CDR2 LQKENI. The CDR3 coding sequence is TGTGCCAGCTCACCCGAGACAGGGTTGAGGTACTTC. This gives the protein CASSPETGLRYF.

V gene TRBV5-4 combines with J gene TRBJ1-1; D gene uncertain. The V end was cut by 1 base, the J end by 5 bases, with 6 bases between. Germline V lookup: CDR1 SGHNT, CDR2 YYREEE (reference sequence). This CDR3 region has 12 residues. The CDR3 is CASSLRETEAFF. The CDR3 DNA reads TGTGCCAGCAGCTTGCGGGAAACTGAAGCTTTCTTT.

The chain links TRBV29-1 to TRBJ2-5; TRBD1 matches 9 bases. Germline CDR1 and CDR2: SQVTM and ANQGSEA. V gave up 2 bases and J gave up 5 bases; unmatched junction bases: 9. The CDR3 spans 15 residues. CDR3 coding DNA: TGCAGCGTTGAACGACAGGGGGGAGGTTTGGAGACCCAGTACTTC. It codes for CSVERQGGGLETQYF.

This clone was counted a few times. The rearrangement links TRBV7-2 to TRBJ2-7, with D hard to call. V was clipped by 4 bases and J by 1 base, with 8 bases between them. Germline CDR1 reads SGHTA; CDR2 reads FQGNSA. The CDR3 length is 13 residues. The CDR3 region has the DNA TGTGCCAGCAGCTCCTACTCATCCTACGAGCAGTACTTC. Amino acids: CASSSYSSYEQYF.

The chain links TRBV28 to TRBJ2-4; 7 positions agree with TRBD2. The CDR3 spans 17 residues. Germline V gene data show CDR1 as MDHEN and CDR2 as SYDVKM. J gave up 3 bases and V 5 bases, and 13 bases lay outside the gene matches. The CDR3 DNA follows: TGTGCCAGCAGTCCCCCCGGGGGAGGGGATGGCAAAAACATTCAGTACTTC. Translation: CASSPPGGGDGKNIQYF.

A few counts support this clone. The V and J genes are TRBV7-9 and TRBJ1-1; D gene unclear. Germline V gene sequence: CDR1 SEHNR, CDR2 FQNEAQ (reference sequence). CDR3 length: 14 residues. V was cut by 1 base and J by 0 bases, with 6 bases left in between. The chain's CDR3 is CASSLVPVNTEAFF. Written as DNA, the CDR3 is TGTGCCAGCAGCTTAGTACCGGTGAACACTGAAGCTTTCTTT.

For the CDR3, the DNA is TGTGCCAGCTCACCACCGACAGGAGAAAGCACTGAAGCTTTCTTT. Translation: CASSPPTGESTEAFF. This chain joins TRBV18 and TRBJ1-1; maybe TRBD1 (6 bases). CDR3 length: 15 residues. Trimming shortened V by 0 bases and J by 4 bases, and 12 bases separated the two germline ends. CDR1 is KGHSH, CDR2 LQKENI, per germline. The full variable domain, its missing parts supplied by reference TRBV18 and TRBJ1-1, is NAGVMQNPRHLVRRRGQEARLRCSPMKGHSHVYWYRQLPEEGLKFMVYLQKENIIDESGMPKERFSAEFPKEGPSILRIQQVVRGDSAAYFCASSPPTGESTEAFFGQGTRLTVV.

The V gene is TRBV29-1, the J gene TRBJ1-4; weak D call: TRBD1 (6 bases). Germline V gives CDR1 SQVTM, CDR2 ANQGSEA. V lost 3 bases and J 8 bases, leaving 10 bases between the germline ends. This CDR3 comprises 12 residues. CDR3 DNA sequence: TGCAGCGTTGAGGGCCAGGGGGAAAAACTGTTTTTT. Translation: CSVEGQGEKLFF.

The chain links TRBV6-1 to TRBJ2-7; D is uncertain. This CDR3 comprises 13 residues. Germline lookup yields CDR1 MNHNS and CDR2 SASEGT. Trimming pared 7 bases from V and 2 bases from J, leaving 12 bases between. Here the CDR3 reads CASKDPATYEQYF. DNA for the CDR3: TGTGCCAGCAAAGACCCAGCGACCTACGAGCAGTACTTC.